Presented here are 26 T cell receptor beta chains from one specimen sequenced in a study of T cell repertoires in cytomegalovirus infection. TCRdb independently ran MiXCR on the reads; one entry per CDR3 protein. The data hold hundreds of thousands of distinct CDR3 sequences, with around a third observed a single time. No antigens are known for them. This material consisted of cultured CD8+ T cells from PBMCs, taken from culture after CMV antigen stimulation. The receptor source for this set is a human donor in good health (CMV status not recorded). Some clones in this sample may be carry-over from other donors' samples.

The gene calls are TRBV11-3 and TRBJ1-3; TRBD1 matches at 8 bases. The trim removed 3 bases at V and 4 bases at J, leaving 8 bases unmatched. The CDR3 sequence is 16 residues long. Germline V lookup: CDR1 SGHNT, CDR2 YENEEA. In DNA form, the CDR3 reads TGTGCCAGCAGCTTGGGACAGGCGGGTTACGGAAACACCATATATTTT. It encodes CASSLGQAGYGNTIYF.

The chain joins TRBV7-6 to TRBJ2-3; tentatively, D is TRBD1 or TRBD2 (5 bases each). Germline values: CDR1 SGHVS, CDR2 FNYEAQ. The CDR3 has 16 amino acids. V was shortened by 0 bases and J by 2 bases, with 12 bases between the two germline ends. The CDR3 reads CASSLAVRGDTDTQYF. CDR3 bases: TGTGCCAGCAGCTTAGCGGTTAGGGGAGACACAGATACGCAGTATTTT.

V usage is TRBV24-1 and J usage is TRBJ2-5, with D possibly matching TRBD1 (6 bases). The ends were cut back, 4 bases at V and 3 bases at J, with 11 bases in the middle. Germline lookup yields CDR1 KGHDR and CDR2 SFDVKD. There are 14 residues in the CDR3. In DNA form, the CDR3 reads TGTGCCACCAGTGAGAAGGGACAAGAAGAGACCCAGTACTTC. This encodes CATSEKGQEETQYF.

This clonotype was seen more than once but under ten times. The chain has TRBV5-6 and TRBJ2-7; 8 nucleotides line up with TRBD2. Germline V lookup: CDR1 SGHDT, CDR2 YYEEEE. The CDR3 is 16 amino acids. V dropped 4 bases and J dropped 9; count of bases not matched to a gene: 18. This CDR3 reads CASSIGYGGDLRGQYF. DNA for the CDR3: TGTGCCAGCAGCATTGGATACGGGGGGGACCTACGAGGGCAGTACTTC.

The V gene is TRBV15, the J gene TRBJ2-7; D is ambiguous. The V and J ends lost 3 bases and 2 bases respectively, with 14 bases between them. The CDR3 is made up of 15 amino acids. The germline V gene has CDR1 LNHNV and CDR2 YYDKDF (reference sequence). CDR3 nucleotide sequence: TGTGCCACCAGCAGTTCCCTCGCAGAGACCTACGAGCAGTACTTC. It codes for CATSSSLAETYEQYF. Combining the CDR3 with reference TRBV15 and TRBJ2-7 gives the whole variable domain DAMVIQNPRYQVTQFGKPVTLSCSQTLNHNVMYWYQQKSSQAPKLLFHYYDKDFNNEADTPDNFQSRRPNTSFCFLDIRSPGLGDTAMYLCATSSSLAETYEQYFGPGTRLTVT.

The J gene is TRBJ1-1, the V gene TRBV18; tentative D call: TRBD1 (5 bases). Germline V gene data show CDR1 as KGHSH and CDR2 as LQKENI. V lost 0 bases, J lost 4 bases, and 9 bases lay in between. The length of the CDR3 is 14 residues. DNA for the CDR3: TGTGCCAGCTCACCACCGACGGGGGGCACTGAAGCTTTCTTT. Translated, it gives CASSPPTGGTEAFF.

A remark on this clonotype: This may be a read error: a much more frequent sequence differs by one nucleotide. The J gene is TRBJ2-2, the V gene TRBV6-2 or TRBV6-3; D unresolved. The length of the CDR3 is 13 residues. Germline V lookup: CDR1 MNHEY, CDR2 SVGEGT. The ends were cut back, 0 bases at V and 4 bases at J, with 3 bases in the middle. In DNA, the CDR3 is TGTGCCAGCAGTTACTCGGCCACCGGGGAGCTGTTTTTT. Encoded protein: CASSYSATGELFF.

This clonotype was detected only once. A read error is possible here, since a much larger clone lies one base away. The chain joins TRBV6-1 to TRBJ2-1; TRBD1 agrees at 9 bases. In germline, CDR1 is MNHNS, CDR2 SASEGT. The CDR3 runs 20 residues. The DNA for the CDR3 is TGTGCCAGCAGTTACGTCCGGGACAGGGCCACCCCACACCTATACAATAAGCAGTTCTTC. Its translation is CASSYVRDRATPHLYNKQFF.

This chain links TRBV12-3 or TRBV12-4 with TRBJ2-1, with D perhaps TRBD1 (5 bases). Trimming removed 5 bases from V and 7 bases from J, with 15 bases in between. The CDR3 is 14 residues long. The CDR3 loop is CASSDSSLVNEQFF. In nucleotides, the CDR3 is TGTGCCAGCAGTGACAGTAGCTTAGTGAATGAGCAGTTCTTC.

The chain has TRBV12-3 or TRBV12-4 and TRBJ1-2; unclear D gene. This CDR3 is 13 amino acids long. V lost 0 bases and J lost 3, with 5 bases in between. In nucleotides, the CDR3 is TGTGCCAGCAGTTTAGCGCCTCACTATGGCTACACCTTC. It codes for CASSLAPHYGYTF.

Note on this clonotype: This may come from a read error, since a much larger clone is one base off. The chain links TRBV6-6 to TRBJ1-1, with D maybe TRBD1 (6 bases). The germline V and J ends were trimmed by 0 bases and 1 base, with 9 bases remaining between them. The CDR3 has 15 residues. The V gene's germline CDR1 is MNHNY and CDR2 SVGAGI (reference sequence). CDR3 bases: TGTGCCAGCAGTTACTCGACAGGAACGAACACTGAAGCTTTCTTT. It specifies CASSYSTGTNTEAFF.

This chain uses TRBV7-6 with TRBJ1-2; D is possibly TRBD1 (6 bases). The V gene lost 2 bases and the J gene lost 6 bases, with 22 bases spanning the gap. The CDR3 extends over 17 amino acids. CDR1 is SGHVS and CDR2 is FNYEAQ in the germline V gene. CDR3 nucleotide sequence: TGTGCCAGCAGCTTATCTCCCCGGGGGGGGGGCTCAGATGGCTACACCTTC. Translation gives CASSLSPRGGGSDGYTF. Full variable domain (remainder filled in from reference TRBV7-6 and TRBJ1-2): GAGVSQSPRYKVTKRGQDVALRCDPISGHVSLYWYRQALGQGPEFLTYFNYEAQQDKSGLPNDRFSAERPEGSISTLTIQRTEQRDSAMYRCASSLSPRGGGSDGYTFGSGTRLTVV.

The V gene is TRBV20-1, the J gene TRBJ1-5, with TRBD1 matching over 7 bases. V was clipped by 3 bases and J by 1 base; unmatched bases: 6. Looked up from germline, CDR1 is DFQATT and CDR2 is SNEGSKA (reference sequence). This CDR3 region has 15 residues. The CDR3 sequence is CSASLEQGSNQPQHF. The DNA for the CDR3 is TGCAGTGCTAGCTTAGAACAGGGGAGCAATCAGCCCCAGCATTTT.

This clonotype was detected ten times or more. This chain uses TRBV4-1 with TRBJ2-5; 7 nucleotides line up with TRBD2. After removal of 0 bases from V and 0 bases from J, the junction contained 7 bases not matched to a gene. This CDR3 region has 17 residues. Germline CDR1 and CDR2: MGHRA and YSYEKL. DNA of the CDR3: TGCGCCAGCAGCCAAGATCCGGGGGGATTGTACCAAGAGACCCAGTACTTC. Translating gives CASSQDPGGLYQETQYF.

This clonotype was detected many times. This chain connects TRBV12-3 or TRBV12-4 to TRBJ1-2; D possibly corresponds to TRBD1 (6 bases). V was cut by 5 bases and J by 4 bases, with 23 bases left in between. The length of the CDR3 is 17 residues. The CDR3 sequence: CASSPIHGWGAAYGYTF. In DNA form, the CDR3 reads TGTGCCAGCAGTCCGATCCACGGTTGGGGGGCAGCCTATGGCTACACCTTC.

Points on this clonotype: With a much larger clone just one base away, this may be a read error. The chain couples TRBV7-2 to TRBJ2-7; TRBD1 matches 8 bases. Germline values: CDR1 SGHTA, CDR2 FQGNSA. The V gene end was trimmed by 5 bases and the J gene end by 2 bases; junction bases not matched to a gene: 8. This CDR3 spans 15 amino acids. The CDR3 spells CASSIGQGCAYEQYV. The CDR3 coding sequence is TGTGCCAGCAGCATAGGACAGGGATGTGCCTACGAGCAGTACGTC.

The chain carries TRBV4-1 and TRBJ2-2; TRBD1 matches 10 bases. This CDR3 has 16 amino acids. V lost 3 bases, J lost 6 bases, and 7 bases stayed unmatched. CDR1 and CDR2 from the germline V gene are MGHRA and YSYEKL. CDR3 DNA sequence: TGCGCCAGCAGCCAGCGGAGAGGGACAGGGGCCGGGGAGCTGTTTTTT. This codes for CASSQRRGTGAGELFF.

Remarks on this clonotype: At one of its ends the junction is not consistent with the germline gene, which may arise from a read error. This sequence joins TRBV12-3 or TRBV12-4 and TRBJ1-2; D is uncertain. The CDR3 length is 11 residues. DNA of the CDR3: TGTGCCAGCAGTTCCGGACCGCCGGAGATCTTC. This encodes CASSSGPPEIF.

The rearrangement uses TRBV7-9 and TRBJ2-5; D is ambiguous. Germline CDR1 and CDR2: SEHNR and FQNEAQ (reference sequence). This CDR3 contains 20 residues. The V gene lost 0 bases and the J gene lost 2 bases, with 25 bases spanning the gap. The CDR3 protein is CASSLAGTRQVESEQETQYF. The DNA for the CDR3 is TGTGCCAGCAGCTTAGCGGGAACCAGGCAGGTGGAATCGGAGCAAGAGACCCAGTACTTC. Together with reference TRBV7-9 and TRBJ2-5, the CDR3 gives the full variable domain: DTGVSQNPRHKITKRGQNVTFRCDPISEHNRLYWYRQTLGQGPEFLTYFQNEAQLEKSRLLSDRFSAERPKGSFSTLEIQRTEQGDSAMYLCASSLAGTRQVESEQETQYFGPGTRLLVL.

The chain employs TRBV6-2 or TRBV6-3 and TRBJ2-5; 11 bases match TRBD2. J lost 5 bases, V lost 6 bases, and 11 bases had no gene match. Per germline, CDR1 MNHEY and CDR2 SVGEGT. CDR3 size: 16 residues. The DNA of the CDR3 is TGTGCCAGCAGGTTCGGGCTAGCGGGGGGCCTGGAGACCCAGTACTTC. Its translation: CASRFGLAGGLETQYF.

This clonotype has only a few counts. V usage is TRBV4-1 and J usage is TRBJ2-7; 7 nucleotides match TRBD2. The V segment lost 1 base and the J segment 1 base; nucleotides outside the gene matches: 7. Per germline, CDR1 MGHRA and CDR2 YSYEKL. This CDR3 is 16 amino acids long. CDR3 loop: CASSQGTGLGSYEQYF. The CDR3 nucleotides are TGCGCCAGCAGCCAAGGTACCGGACTAGGGTCCTACGAGCAGTACTTC.

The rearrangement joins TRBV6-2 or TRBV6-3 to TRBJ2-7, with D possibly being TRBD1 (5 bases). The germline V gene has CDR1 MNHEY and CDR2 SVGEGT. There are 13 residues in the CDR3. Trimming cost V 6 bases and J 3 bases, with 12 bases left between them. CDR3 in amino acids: CASRQENRYEQYF. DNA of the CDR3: TGTGCCAGCAGACAGGAAAACCGCTACGAGCAGTACTTC.

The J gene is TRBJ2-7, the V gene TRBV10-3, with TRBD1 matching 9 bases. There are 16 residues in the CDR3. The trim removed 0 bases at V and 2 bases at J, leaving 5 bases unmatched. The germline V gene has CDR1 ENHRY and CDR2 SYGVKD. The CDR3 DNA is TGTGCCATCAGTGAGTCCTGGACAGGGGCCACCTACGAGCAGTACTTC. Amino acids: CAISESWTGATYEQYF.

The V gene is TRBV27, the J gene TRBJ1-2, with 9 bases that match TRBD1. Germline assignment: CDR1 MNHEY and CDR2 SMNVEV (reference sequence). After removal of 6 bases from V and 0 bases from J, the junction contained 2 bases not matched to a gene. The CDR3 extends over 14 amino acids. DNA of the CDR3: TGTGCCAGCAGGAACAGGGGGCCTAACTATGGCTACACCTTC. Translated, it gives CASRNRGPNYGYTF.

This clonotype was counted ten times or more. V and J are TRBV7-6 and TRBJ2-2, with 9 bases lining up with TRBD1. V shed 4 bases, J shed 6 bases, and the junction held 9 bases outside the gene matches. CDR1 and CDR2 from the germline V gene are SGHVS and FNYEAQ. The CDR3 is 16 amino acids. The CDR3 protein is CASSSPGQGVPGELFF. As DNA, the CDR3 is TGTGCCAGCAGCTCGCCGGGACAGGGAGTCCCCGGGGAGCTGTTTTTT.

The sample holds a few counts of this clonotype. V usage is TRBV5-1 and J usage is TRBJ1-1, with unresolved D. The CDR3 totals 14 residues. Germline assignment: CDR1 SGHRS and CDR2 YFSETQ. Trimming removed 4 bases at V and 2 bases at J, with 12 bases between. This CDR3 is CASSDWGSNTEAFF. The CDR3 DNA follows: TGCGCCAGCAGCGATTGGGGTTCTAACACTGAAGCTTTCTTT.